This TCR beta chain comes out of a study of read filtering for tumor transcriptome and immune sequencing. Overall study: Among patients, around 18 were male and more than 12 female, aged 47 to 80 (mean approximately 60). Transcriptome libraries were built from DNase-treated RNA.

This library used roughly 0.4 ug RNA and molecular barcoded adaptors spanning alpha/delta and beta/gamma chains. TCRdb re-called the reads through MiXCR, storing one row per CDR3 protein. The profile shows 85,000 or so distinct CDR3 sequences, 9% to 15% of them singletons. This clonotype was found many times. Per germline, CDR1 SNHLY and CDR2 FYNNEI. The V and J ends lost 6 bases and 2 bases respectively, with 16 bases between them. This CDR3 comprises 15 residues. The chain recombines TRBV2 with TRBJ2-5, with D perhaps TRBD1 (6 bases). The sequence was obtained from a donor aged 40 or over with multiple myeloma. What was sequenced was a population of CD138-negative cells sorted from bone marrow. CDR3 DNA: TGTGCCAGCAGACCACAGGGTCACCTACAAGAGACCCAGTACTTC. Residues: CASRPQGHLQETQYF.